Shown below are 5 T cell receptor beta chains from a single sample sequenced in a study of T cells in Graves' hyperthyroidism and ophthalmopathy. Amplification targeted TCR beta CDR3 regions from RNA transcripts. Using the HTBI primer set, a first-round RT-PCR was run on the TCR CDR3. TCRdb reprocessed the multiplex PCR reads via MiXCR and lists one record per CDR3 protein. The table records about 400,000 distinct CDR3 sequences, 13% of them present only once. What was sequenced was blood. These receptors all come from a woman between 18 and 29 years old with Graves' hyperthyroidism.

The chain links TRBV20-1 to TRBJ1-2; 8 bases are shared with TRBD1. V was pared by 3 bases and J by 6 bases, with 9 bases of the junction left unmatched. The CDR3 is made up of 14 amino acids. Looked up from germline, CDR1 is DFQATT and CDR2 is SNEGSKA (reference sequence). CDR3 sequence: CSARVQGAGDGYTF. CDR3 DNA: TGCAGTGCTAGGGTTCAGGGGGCAGGTGATGGCTACACCTTC.

The DNA for the CDR3 is TGTGCCAGCAGTTTCCTAAGGGGGACCGGCTACACCTTC. Translated: CASSFLRGTGYTF. The chain has TRBV3-1 and TRBJ1-2; tentative D call: TRBD1 (6 bases). The CDR3 is made up of 13 amino acids. V lost 6 bases to trimming and J lost 8 bases, with 16 bases between them. CDR1 is LGHDT, CDR2 YNNKEL, per germline (reference sequence).

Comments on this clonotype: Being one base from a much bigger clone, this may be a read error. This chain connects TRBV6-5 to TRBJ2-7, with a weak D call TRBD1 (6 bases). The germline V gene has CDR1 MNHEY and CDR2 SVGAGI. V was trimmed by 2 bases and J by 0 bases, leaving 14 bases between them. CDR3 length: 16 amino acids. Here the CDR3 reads CASSYEGTLGSYEQYF. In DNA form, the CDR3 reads TGTGCCAGCAGTTACGAGGGGACACTGGGCTCCTACGAGCAGTACTTC.

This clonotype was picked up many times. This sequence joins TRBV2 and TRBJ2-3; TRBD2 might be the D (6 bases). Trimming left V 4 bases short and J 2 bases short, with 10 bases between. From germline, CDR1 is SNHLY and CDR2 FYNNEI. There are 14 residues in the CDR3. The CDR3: CASSVEGPTDTQYF. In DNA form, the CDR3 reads TGTGCCAGCAGTGTGGAGGGCCCCACAGATACGCAGTATTTT. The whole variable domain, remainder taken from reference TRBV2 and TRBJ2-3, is EPEVTQTPSHQVTQMGQEVILRCVPISNHLYFYWYRQILGQKVEFLVSFYNNEISEKSEIFDDQFSVERPDGSNFTLKIRSTKLEDSAMYFCASSVEGPTDTQYFGPGTRLTVL.

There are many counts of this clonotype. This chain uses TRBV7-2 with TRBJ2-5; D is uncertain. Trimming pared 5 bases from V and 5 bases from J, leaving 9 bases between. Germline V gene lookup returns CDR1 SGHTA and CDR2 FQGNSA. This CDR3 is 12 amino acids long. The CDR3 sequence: CASSPRPETQYF. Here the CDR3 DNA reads TGTGCCAGCAGCCCCCGGCCGGAGACCCAGTACTTC.